One and the same sample provided the 6 T cell receptor beta chains below, sequenced in a study of cytomegalovirus exposure and HLA in healthy donors. Both 60 Vbeta primers and 13 Jbeta primers went into the PCR. The data were produced by immunoSEQ multiplex PCR, yet TCRdb's version contains in-frame clones alone and is incomplete. There are 130,000 to 150,000 clones in the sample; roughly 80% occur only once, and approximately 7% lies in the top ten. Sequenced sample: PBMCs. Receptors originate from a man in his forties in good health and CMV-seropositive.

The V and J genes are TRBV14 and TRBJ1-4; D is undetermined. The ends were cut back, 7 bases at V and 3 bases at J, with 9 bases in the middle. The CDR3 runs to 13 residues. Germline lookup yields CDR1 SGHDN and CDR2 FVKESK. In nucleotides, the CDR3 is TGTGCCAGCAAGCGGGCGGCTAATGAAAAACTGTTTTTT. This gives the protein CASKRAANEKLFF.

This clone was counted between two and nine times. The chain recombines TRBV7-9 with TRBJ1-2; D is possibly TRBD1 (6 bases). The CDR3 loop spans 16 amino acids. Between the trimmed V and J ends, which lost 5 bases and 1 base, there was a span of 17 bases. The germline V gene encodes CDR1 SEHNR and CDR2 FQNEAQ (reference sequence). CDR3 coding DNA: TGTGCCAGCAGCCCTGGCAGGGGCCGAAGTAACTATGGCTACACCTTC. It translates to CASSPGRGRSNYGYTF.

The rearrangement links TRBV6-5 to TRBJ1-4, with D possibly TRBD1 on 5 matching bases. This CDR3 spans 16 amino acids. Between the trimmed V and J ends, which lost 0 bases and 0 bases, there was a span of 8 bases. The germline CDR1 and CDR2 sequences are MNHEY and SVGAGI. This CDR3 is CASSYSGRPTNEKLFF. As DNA, the CDR3 is TGTGCCAGCAGTTACTCGGGGCGCCCAACTAATGAAAAACTGTTTTTT.

The chain has TRBV5-1 and TRBJ2-7; 12 nucleotides match TRBD2. The germline gives CDR1 SGHRS, CDR2 YFSETQ. The ends lost 0 bases at V and 3 bases at J; junction bases unmatched: 4. The CDR3 spans 16 residues. The CDR3 reads CASSLGLAGEFYEQYF. CDR3 bases: TGCGCCAGCAGCTTGGGACTAGCGGGGGAGTTCTACGAGCAGTACTTC.

The chain joins TRBV7-3 to TRBJ2-1; 13 bases match TRBD2. CDR3 size: 16 residues. Germline trimming cut 5 bases from V and 8 bases from J; bases unmatched to any gene: 9. Germline V CDR1 and CDR2: SGHTA, FQGTGA. CDR3 region: CASSPAGTSGTDEQFF. DNA for the CDR3: TGTGCCAGCAGCCCCGCGGGGACTAGCGGGACGGATGAGCAGTTCTTC.

The chain has TRBV2 and TRBJ2-1, with TRBD2 as a possible D gene (6 bases). The CDR3 extends over 13 amino acids. Deletions cut 6 bases from V and 8 bases from J, with 14 bases between. Germline values: CDR1 SNHLY, CDR2 FYNNEI. CDR3 sequence reads: CASRLGGRDEQFF. For the CDR3, the DNA is TGTGCCAGCAGGTTGGGGGGTAGGGATGAGCAGTTCTTC.